The 28 T cell receptor beta chains below were found in one sample sequenced in a study of early T cells in non-severe SARS-CoV-2 infection. Via MiXCR, TCRdb re-called the 5' RACE reads, giving one row per CDR3 protein. This table has under 75,000 distinct CDR3 sequences, more than 9.5% appearing once. The sequencing sample was made of whole blood. These receptors were obtained from an adult who was a healthcare worker with PCR-confirmed SARS-CoV-2 infection or an uninfected control (not recorded which).

This clonotype has at least ten counts. This chain uses TRBV7-2 with TRBJ2-3; no clear D gene. CDR3 length: 14 residues. V dropped 4 bases and J dropped 0 bases, with 8 bases sitting between them. CDR1 SGHTA and CDR2 FQGNSA come from the germline V gene. Here the CDR3 reads CASSYQTSTDTQYF. The CDR3 DNA reads as TGTGCCAGCAGCTATCAGACTAGCACAGATACGCAGTATTTT.

This clonotype was found a few times. V gene TRBV20-1 combines with J gene TRBJ1-5; D is unclear. The CDR3 covers 15 residues. The germline gives CDR1 DFQATT, CDR2 SNEGSKA (reference sequence). V lost 3 bases and J lost 0, with 12 bases in between. As DNA, the CDR3 is TGCAGTGCTAGGACGGATTTATATAGCAATCAGCCCCAGCATTTT. Translated: CSARTDLYSNQPQHF.

This sequence joins TRBV28 and TRBJ2-3; TRBD2 agrees at 13 bases. CDR1 and CDR2 (germline): MDHEN, SYDVKM. The CDR3 consists of 15 residues. Trimming cost V 7 bases and J 6 bases; bases outside gene matches: 7. The DNA for the CDR3 is TGTGCCAGCATCGGACTAGCGGGAGTGGTGGATACGCAGTATTTT. Translated: CASIGLAGVVDTQYF. Drawing the rest from reference TRBV28 and TRBJ2-3, the complete variable domain is DVKVTQSSRYLVKRTGEKVFLECVQDMDHENMFWYRQDPGLGLRLIYFSYDVKMKEKGDIPEGYSVSREKKERFSLILESASTNQTSMYLCASIGLAGVVDTQYFGPGTRLTVL.

The CDR3 region has the DNA TGTGCCAGCAGCCCTATAGGACTAGCGGGAGGGCCCGGGGAGCTGTTTTTT. Protein: CASSPIGLAGGPGELFF. The chain uses TRBV3-1 and TRBJ2-2; 15 nucleotides align to TRBD2. The CDR3 length is 17 residues. Per germline, CDR1 LGHDT and CDR2 YNNKEL (reference sequence). V lost 4 bases to trimming and J lost 6 bases; unmatched junction nucleotides: 6.

The V gene is TRBV6-1, the J gene TRBJ2-7; unclear D gene. Germline V gives CDR1 MNHNS, CDR2 SASEGT. V lost 2 bases, J lost 3 bases, and 11 bases lay in between. The length of the CDR3 is 14 residues. DNA for the CDR3: TGTGCCAGCAGTGAATGGTTCAATGACTACGAGCAGTACTTC. This translates into CASSEWFNDYEQYF.

Ten or more counts support this clonotype. The chain couples TRBV6-1 to TRBJ2-1; unclear D gene. Germline V gene data show CDR1 as MNHNS and CDR2 as SASEGT. This CDR3 has 15 residues. Between the trimmed V and J ends, which lost 7 bases and 2 bases, there was a span of 15 bases. The CDR3 nucleotides read TGTGCCAGCATGCCCGTGGCGGTCACCTACAATGAGCAGTTCTTC. This gives the protein CASMPVAVTYNEQFF.

The table lists this clonotype with many counts. This rearrangement joins TRBV4-2 to TRBJ1-5; D gene ambiguous. V lost 0 bases and J lost 0, with 9 bases in between. The CDR3 has 16 residues. CDR1 and CDR2 (germline): LGHNA, YNFKEQ. This CDR3 reads CASSQDSRGSNQPQHF. The CDR3 coding sequence is TGTGCCAGCAGCCAAGATTCCCGGGGTAGCAATCAGCCCCAGCATTTT.

The rearrangement joins TRBV7-8 to TRBJ2-7; D is perhaps TRBD1 (6 bases). The CDR3 is 15 amino acids. CDR1 and CDR2 (germline): SGHVS, FQNEAQ. V lost 1 base and J 3 bases, leaving 13 bases between the germline ends. This CDR3 is CASSLGGQFLYEQYF. The CDR3 bases are TGTGCCAGCAGCTTAGGGGGACAATTCCTCTACGAGCAGTACTTC.

The chain couples TRBV7-9 to TRBJ2-1, with a possible D match to TRBD1 (6 bases). Germline CDR1 and CDR2: SEHNR and FQNEAQ (reference sequence). V dropped 4 bases and J dropped 1 base, with 8 bases sitting between them. CDR3 length: 14 amino acids. The CDR3 is CASSSGTSYNEQFF. CDR3 DNA: TGTGCCAGCAGCTCCGGGACATCCTACAATGAGCAGTTCTTC. Combining the CDR3 with reference TRBV7-9 and TRBJ2-1 gives the whole variable domain DTGVSQNPRHKITKRGQNVTFRCDPISEHNRLYWYRQTLGQGPEFLTYFQNEAQLEKSRLLSDRFSAERPKGSFSTLEIQRTEQGDSAMYLCASSSGTSYNEQFFGPGTRLTVL.

This chain uses TRBV6-6 with TRBJ1-1; D is uncertain. V was pared by 2 bases and J by 4 bases, with 8 bases between. Per germline, CDR1 MNHNY and CDR2 SVGAGI (reference sequence). The CDR3 spans 13 residues. As DNA, the CDR3 is TGTGCCAGCAGTTACACCCGCCCCACTGAAGCTTTCTTT. This gives the protein CASSYTRPTEAFF.

The chain employs TRBV20-1 and TRBJ1-2; TRBD1 aligns across 7 bases. Per germline, CDR1 DFQATT and CDR2 SNEGSKA (reference sequence). The CDR3 runs to 12 residues. In DNA, the CDR3 is TGCAAAACAGGGGCATCGTTAGATGGCTACACCTTC. It encodes CKTGASLDGYTF.

This clonotype was seen a few times. In DNA form, the CDR3 reads TGTGCCAGCAGCTTAGATGGCGGGAGGACCTACGAGCAGTACTTC. Its translation: CASSLDGGRTYEQYF. J is TRBJ2-7 and V is TRBV7-9, with 8 bases matching TRBD2. The CDR3 has 15 residues. Germline CDR1 and CDR2: SEHNR and FQNEAQ (reference sequence). The trim removed 1 base at V and 2 bases at J, leaving 4 bases unmatched.

V usage is TRBV6-1 and J usage is TRBJ1-5; 7 bases are shared with TRBD1. Germline-derived CDR1 and CDR2 are MNHNS and SASEGT. This CDR3 spans 15 amino acids. The trim removed 3 bases at V and 6 bases at J, leaving 8 bases unmatched. The chain's CDR3 is CASSEEGAHIQPQHF. CDR3 nucleotide sequence: TGTGCCAGCAGTGAGGAGGGGGCGCATATTCAGCCCCAGCATTTT.

This clonotype was seen many times. CDR3 protein: CSARRGYQETQYF. The CDR3 bases are TGCAGTGCTAGGAGGGGGTACCAAGAGACCCAGTACTTC. V and J are TRBV20-1 and TRBJ2-5; possibly TRBD1 for D (6 bases). The V gene's germline CDR1 is DFQATT and CDR2 SNEGSKA (reference sequence). The ends were cut back, 3 bases at V and 0 bases at J, with 8 bases in the middle. The CDR3 sequence is 13 residues long.

This clonotype was detected only a few times. The V call is TRBV12-3 or TRBV12-4, the J call TRBJ2-2; D unresolved. V was shortened by 5 bases and J by 0 bases, with 7 bases between the two germline ends. The CDR3 is made up of 14 amino acids. CDR3 nucleotides: TGTGCCAGCAGTCTGACTGCGAACACCGGGGAGCTGTTTTTT. Translation gives CASSLTANTGELFF.

In this sample, this clonotype turned up many times. The V call is TRBV27, the J call TRBJ2-3; 11 nucleotides match TRBD2. The CDR3 covers 15 residues. Germline V CDR1 and CDR2: MNHEY, SMNVEV (reference sequence). V was pared by 5 bases and J by 8 bases, with 9 bases of the junction left unmatched. For the CDR3, the DNA is TGTGCCAGCAGTCTTAGCGGGGGGGCCGGAGGTACGCAGTATTTT. Its protein product is CASSLSGGAGGTQYF.

This clonotype was observed a handful of times. CDR3 region: CASTFSWGVTDTQYF. CDR3 bases: TGTGCCAGCACCTTCTCGTGGGGGGTTACAGATACGCAGTATTTT. The V and J genes are TRBV7-8 and TRBJ2-3, with D possibly TRBD2 on 6 matching bases. The CDR3 is made up of 15 amino acids. In germline, CDR1 is SGHVS, CDR2 FQNEAQ. The V end lost 7 bases, the J end lost 3 bases, and 17 bases lay between the germline ends.

There are a few counts of this clonotype. The V gene is TRBV27, the J gene TRBJ2-7; a weak D match, TRBD2 (5 bases). The germline V and J ends were trimmed by 5 bases and 0 bases, with 8 bases remaining between them. From germline, CDR1 is MNHEY and CDR2 SMNVEV (reference sequence). This CDR3 spans 13 amino acids. The CDR3 sequence: CASSRGSSYEQYF. The CDR3 region has the DNA TGTGCCAGCAGTCGTGGGAGCTCCTACGAGCAGTACTTC.

This clonotype showed up just a few times. This chain connects TRBV7-9 to TRBJ2-1, with 9 bases identical to TRBD2. Germline values: CDR1 SEHNR, CDR2 FQNEAQ (reference sequence). There are 15 residues in the CDR3. The J segment lost 8 bases and the V segment lost 4 bases, leaving 9 bases of the junction unmatched. The CDR3 region is CASSSLAGYWDEQFF. The CDR3 DNA follows: TGTGCCAGCAGCTCCCTAGCGGGGTACTGGGATGAGCAGTTCTTC. The whole variable domain, remainder taken from reference TRBV7-9 and TRBJ2-1, is DTGVSQNPRHKITKRGQNVTFRCDPISEHNRLYWYRQTLGQGPEFLTYFQNEAQLEKSRLLSDRFSAERPKGSFSTLEIQRTEQGDSAMYLCASSSLAGYWDEQFFGPGTRLTVL.

This clonotype has only a few counts. The chain is built from TRBV5-6 and TRBJ1-2; the match to TRBD1 covers 7 bases. This CDR3 is 13 amino acids long. The germline gives CDR1 SGHDT, CDR2 YYEEEE. V gave up 4 bases and J gave up 8 bases; unmatched junction bases: 8. The chain's CDR3 is CASSPTGIEGYTF. CDR3 DNA: TGTGCCAGCAGCCCGACAGGGATTGAGGGCTACACCTTC.

This clonotype was seen many times. The chain links TRBV7-9 to TRBJ1-4; D may be TRBD1 (6 bases). Trimming removed 0 bases at V and 6 bases at J, with 8 bases between. Germline CDR1 reads SEHNR; CDR2 reads FQNEAQ (reference sequence). CDR3 length: 14 residues. As DNA, the CDR3 is TGTGCCAGCAGCTTAGCACAGGGTGATGAAAAACTGTTTTTT. Protein: CASSLAQGDEKLFF.

V and J are TRBV24-1 and TRBJ2-5; D is possibly TRBD2 (7 bases). V lost 3 bases to trimming and J lost 3 bases, with 13 bases between them. Per germline, CDR1 KGHDR and CDR2 SFDVKD. CDR3 length: 15 amino acids. CDR3 sequence (DNA): TGTGCCACCAGTGATACCGGGGGGCTAAAAGAGACCCAGTACTTC. Translation: CATSDTGGLKETQYF.

This clonotype has ten or more counts. This chain uses TRBV21-1 with TRBJ2-1. TRBV21-1 is a recognized pseudogene. The CDR3 is 10 amino acids. The CDR3 spells CARSGCEQFF. CDR3 coding DNA: TGTGCCAGAAGTGGATGTGAGCAGTTCTTC.

This clonotype was found a few times. V gene TRBV11-2 combines with J gene TRBJ2-1, with D perhaps matching TRBD1 or TRBD2 (6 bases each). Germline assignment: CDR1 SGHAT and CDR2 FQNNGV. The CDR3 has 17 amino acids. V was shortened by 5 bases and J by 4 bases, with 21 bases between the two germline ends. Written as DNA, the CDR3 is TGTGCCAGCAGCCGACAGGCGGGGACTGCTTTTTACAATGAGCAGTTCTTC. It yields the protein CASSRQAGTAFYNEQFF.

This chain joins TRBV28 and TRBJ2-7; 8 nucleotides agree with TRBD2. Germline V gives CDR1 MDHEN, CDR2 SYDVKM. Germline trimming cut 1 base from V and 0 bases from J; bases unmatched to any gene: 5. CDR3 length: 16 residues. CDR3 sequence: CASSLSPAGVSYEQYF. DNA for the CDR3: TGTGCCAGCAGTTTATCTCCAGCGGGGGTCTCCTACGAGCAGTACTTC.

This clonotype has only a few counts. This chain connects TRBV7-9 to TRBJ1-2; 7 nucleotides agree with TRBD1. Looked up from germline, CDR1 is SEHNR and CDR2 is FQNEAQ (reference sequence). V lost 0 bases to trimming and J lost 6 bases; unmatched junction nucleotides: 7. The CDR3 has 15 amino acids. As DNA, the CDR3 is TGTGCCAGCAGCTTAGCCCTAGCCACAGGGGATGGCTACACCTTC. Its translation is CASSLALATGDGYTF.

This clonotype was found many times. The chain joins TRBV28 to TRBJ2-5; 7 bases align to TRBD2. V lost 4 bases to trimming and J lost 5 bases; unmatched junction nucleotides: 13. CDR3 length: 16 residues. CDR1 is MDHEN and CDR2 is SYDVKM in the germline V gene. The CDR3 region has the DNA TGTGCCAGCAGTTCCACCTACCTTCAAGCGGGGGAGACCCAGTACTTC. Protein sequence: CASSSTYLQAGETQYF. Based on the CDR3 plus reference TRBV28 and TRBJ2-5, the full variable domain is DVKVTQSSRYLVKRTGEKVFLECVQDMDHENMFWYRQDPGLGLRLIYFSYDVKMKEKGDIPEGYSVSREKKERFSLILESASTNQTSMYLCASSSTYLQAGETQYFGPGTRLLVL.

The CDR3 region is CASSYGTSGGPDTQYF. The CDR3 DNA is TGTGCCAGCAGTTACGGGACATCGGGAGGGCCAGATACGCAGTATTTT. This rearrangement joins TRBV6-2 or TRBV6-3 to TRBJ2-3; TRBD2 matches 8 bases. Germline loops: CDR1 MNHEY, CDR2 SVGEGT. V lost 2 bases, J lost 4 bases, and 8 bases stayed unmatched. The CDR3 spans 16 residues.